These 16 T cell receptor beta chains came from one sample sequenced in a study of T cell changes during pregnancy in multiple sclerosis. Here immunoSEQ multiplex PCR was the method, and the copy in TCRdb shows in-frame clones only, minus some. In the table there are about 79,000 clones, 75% to 95% of which are singletons. The specimen comprised CD4+ T cells from peripheral blood mononuclear cells, sampled in the second trimester of pregnancy. Receptors originate from a female donor with multiple sclerosis, enrolled in a pregnancy study.

This chain uses TRBV5-6 with TRBJ2-1; D uncertain. The CDR3 totals 12 residues. Germline CDR1 SGHDT, CDR2 YYEEEE. Trimming shortened V by 0 bases and J by 9 bases, and 7 bases separated the two germline ends. This CDR3 reads CASSLVRAEQFF. Here the CDR3 DNA reads TGTGCCAGCAGCTTGGTTCGAGCTGAGCAGTTCTTC.

The J gene is TRBJ2-1, the V gene TRBV5-1; 11 positions match TRBD1. CDR1 and CDR2 from the germline V gene are SGHRS and YFSETQ. With 4 bases clipped from V and 3 bases from J, the junction kept 6 bases outside the gene matches. This CDR3 spans 16 amino acids. CDR3 sequence (DNA): TGCGCCAGCAGCGCGTCCGGGACAGGGGGCTACAATGAGCAGTTCTTC. Its translation is CASSASGTGGYNEQFF.

CDR3 protein: CASSSPRTGTGSISGNTIYF. DNA of the CDR3: TGTGCCAGCAGCTCCCCCCGGACCGGGACAGGGTCCATTTCTGGAAACACCATATATTTT. The V call is TRBV9, the J call TRBJ1-3; 9 bases align to TRBD1. The CDR3 covers 20 residues. V gave up 4 bases and J gave up 1 base; unmatched junction bases: 18. CDR1 is SGDLS and CDR2 is YYNGEE in the germline V gene.

The chain uses TRBV6-1 and TRBJ2-3; D possibly corresponds to TRBD2 (7 bases). CDR3 length: 15 amino acids. Trimming left V 6 bases short and J 6 bases short, with 19 bases between. Germline V lookup: CDR1 MNHNS, CDR2 SASEGT. CDR3 in DNA: TGTGCCAGCAGAGACATAGGGGGGGGCCCCGATACGCAGTATTTT. Amino acid sequence: CASRDIGGGPDTQYF.

The chain links TRBV21-1 to TRBJ1-1. TRBV21-1 is recorded as a pseudogene. This CDR3 has 10 residues. The CDR3 spells CATSRVEAFF. The CDR3 DNA follows: TGTGCCACCTCCCGGGTAGAAGCTTTCTTT.

The J gene is TRBJ2-3, the V gene TRBV9; TRBD2 agrees at 13 bases. CDR1 SGDLS and CDR2 YYNGEE come from the germline V gene. The CDR3 totals 17 residues. After removal of 4 bases from V and 6 bases from J, the junction contained 11 bases not matched to a gene. CDR3 region: CASSPPTSGRAADTQYF. The DNA of the CDR3 is TGTGCCAGCAGCCCCCCCACTAGCGGGAGGGCCGCGGATACGCAGTATTTT.

The DNA of the CDR3 is TGTGCCAGCAGTTCCCCCCAAGGACAGTACACTGAAGCTTTCTTT. Protein sequence: CASSSPQGQYTEAFF. This chain joins TRBV6-6 and TRBJ1-1, with a possible D match to TRBD1 (6 bases). This CDR3 is 15 amino acids long. Germline-derived CDR1 and CDR2 are MNHNY and SVGAGI (reference sequence). V lost 4 bases and J 3 bases, leaving 15 bases between the germline ends.

Only a few counts were recorded for this clone. The gene calls are TRBV9 and TRBJ1-1; 7 nucleotides agree with TRBD1. Germline V lookup: CDR1 SGDLS, CDR2 YYNGEE. Unmatched junction bases numbered 4, after V lost 3 bases and J lost 5 bases. CDR3 length: 13 residues. The CDR3 sequence is CASSADRDTEAFF. The CDR3 nucleotides are TGTGCCAGCAGCGCCGACAGGGATACTGAAGCTTTCTTT.

This chain links TRBV30 with TRBJ1-5; D remains unclear. Germline V CDR1 and CDR2: GTSNPN, SVGIG (reference sequence). This CDR3 comprises 13 residues. V shed 0 bases and J shed 6 bases, with 9 bases lying between them. CDR3 sequence (DNA): TGTGCCTGGAGTGTATCATTCAGTCAGCCCCAGCATTTT. Translation gives CAWSVSFSQPQHF.

The chain employs TRBV7-8 and TRBJ2-2; 14 bases map to TRBD2. Per the germline V gene, CDR1 is SGHVS and CDR2 is FQNEAQ. With V trimmed by 8 bases and J by 4 bases, 9 bases remained unmatched. CDR3 size: 17 residues. CDR3 in DNA: TGTGCCAGCGGAGGGACTAGCGGGGGACGCAGCACCGGGGAGCTGTTTTTT. Translating gives CASGGTSGGRSTGELFF.

The gene calls are TRBV5-6 and TRBJ2-2; TRBD2 matches 9 bases. CDR1 and CDR2 (germline): SGHDT, YYEEEE. This CDR3 comprises 16 residues. V gave up 3 bases and J gave up 5 bases; unmatched junction bases: 8. CDR3 in DNA: TGTGCCAGCAGCTCGTTAGCGGGAGTCGTGACCGGGGAGCTGTTTTTT. It specifies CASSSLAGVVTGELFF.

The CDR3 DNA reads as TGTGCCACTGGAGAGGGCTACGAGCAGTACTTC. This gives the protein CATGEGYEQYF. The chain couples TRBV19 to TRBJ2-7; D perhaps matches TRBD2 (5 bases). CDR3 size: 11 residues. The germline gives CDR1 LNHDA, CDR2 SQIVND (reference sequence). V lost 10 bases and J lost 3, with 10 bases in between.

This sequence joins TRBV9 and TRBJ2-3; 7 bases line up with TRBD2. V was pared by 0 bases and J by 2 bases, with 6 bases of the junction left unmatched. Germline V CDR1 and CDR2: SGDLS, YYNGEE. CDR3 length: 16 residues. This CDR3 reads CASSVVAGATTDTQYF. CDR3 DNA: TGTGCCAGCAGCGTAGTGGCGGGAGCTACCACAGATACGCAGTATTTT.

A single count supports this clone. J is TRBJ1-1 and V is TRBV19, with D possibly being TRBD1 (6 bases). This CDR3 spans 15 amino acids. The germline V gene has CDR1 LNHDA and CDR2 SQIVND (reference sequence). V was shortened by 1 base and J by 4 bases, with 13 bases between the two germline ends. In DNA, the CDR3 is TGTGCCAGTAGTATAGGAGTAGGGGGGGGCACTGAAGCTTTCTTT. Protein sequence: CASSIGVGGGTEAFF. The whole variable domain, remainder taken from reference TRBV19 and TRBJ1-1, is DGGITQSPKYLFRKEGQNVTLSCEQNLNHDAMYWYRQDPGQGLRLIYYSQIVNDFQKGDIAEGYSVSREKKESFPLTVTSAQKNPTAFYLCASSIGVGGGTEAFFGQGTRLTVV.

The J gene is TRBJ1-1, the V gene TRBV6-1; D is possibly TRBD1 (5 bases). The germline CDR1 and CDR2 sequences are MNHNS and SASEGT. Trimming took 3 bases from V and 0 from J, leaving 8 bases between them. This CDR3 comprises 14 residues. The CDR3 DNA sequence: TGTGCCAGCAGTGAGGCAGGGATGAACACTGAAGCTTTCTTT. Translating gives CASSEAGMNTEAFF.

The V and J genes are TRBV27 and TRBJ2-1, with TRBD1 identical over 7 bases. The V and J ends lost 4 bases and 4 bases, in that order; junction bases with no gene match: 10. Germline CDR1 reads MNHEY; CDR2 reads SMNVEV (reference sequence). The CDR3 has 16 residues. The CDR3 DNA reads as TGTGCCAGCAGTTCCCCAAAGGGGGCTGCTTACAATGAGCAGTTCTTC. It translates to CASSSPKGAAYNEQFF.